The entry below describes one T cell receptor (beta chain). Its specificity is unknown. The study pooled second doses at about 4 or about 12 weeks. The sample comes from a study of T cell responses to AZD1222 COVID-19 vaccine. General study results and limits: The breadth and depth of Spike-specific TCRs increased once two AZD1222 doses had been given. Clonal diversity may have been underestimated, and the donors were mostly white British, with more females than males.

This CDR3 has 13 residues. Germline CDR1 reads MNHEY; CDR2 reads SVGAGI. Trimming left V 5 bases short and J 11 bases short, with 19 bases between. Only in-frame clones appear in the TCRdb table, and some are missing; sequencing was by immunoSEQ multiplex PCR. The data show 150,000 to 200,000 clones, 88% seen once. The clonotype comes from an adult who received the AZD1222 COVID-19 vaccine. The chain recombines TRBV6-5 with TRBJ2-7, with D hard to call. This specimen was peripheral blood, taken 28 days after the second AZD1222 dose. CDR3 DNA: TGTGCCAGCAGTCTCACAACCCTCACTGGGAAGTACTTC. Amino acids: CASSLTTLTGKYF.